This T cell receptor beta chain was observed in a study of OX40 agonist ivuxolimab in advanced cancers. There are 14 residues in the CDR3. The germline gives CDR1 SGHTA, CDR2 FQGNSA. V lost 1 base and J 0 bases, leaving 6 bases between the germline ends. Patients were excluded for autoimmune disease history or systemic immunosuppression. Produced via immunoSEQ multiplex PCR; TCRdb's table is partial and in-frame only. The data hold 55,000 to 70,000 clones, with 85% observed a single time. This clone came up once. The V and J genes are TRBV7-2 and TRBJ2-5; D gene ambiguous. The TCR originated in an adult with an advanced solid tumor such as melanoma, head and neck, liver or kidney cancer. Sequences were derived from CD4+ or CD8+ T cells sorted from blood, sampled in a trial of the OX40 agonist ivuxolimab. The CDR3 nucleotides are TGTGCCAGCAGCTTAGGGCTGTACCAAGAGACCCAGTACTTC. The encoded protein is CASSLGLYQETQYF.